The entry that follows covers one T cell receptor beta chain sequence. The germline gives CDR1 SNHLY, CDR2 FYNNEI. The CDR3 is made up of 13 amino acids. Between the trimmed V and J ends, which lost 7 bases and 4 bases, there was a span of 13 bases. The data are from a study of blood T cell repertoires in COVID-19. Looking at the study overall: Some COVID-19 samples were acute and others convalescent; all came from the United States, Italy and Spain. PBMCs, B-cell-depleted T cells, or T cells were the source of the cDNA or gDNA that made up the material.

How the authors handled the data: Counts of nucleated cells, estimated from reference gene primer amplification, were obtained. TCRdb's table, derived via immunoSEQ multiplex PCR, lists solely in-frame clones and lacks some. Clone size and the V and J calls come from that table; the DNA yielded D and trimming. This repertoire shows some 150,000 clones, approximately 86% found once; its top ten account for 3% to 4%. The receptor comes from a man in his 70s with acute or convalescent COVID-19. This sequence joins TRBV2 and TRBJ1-2; possible D gene TRBD1, 5 bases. The sequenced material came from peripheral blood. CDR3 sequence (DNA): TGTGCCAGCATGACAGCCCAAACCTATGGCTACACCTTC. Its protein product is CASMTAQTYGYTF.